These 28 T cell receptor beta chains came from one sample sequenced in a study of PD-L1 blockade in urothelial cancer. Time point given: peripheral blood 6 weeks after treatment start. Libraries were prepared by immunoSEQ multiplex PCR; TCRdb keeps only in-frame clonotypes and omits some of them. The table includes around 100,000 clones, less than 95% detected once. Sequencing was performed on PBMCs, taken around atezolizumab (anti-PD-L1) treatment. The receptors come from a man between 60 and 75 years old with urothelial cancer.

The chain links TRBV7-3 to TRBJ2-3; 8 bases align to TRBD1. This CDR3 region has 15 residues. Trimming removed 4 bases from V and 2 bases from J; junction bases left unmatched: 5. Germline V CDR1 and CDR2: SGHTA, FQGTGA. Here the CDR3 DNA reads TGTGCCAGCAGCTCCAACAGGGGGTTCACAGATACGCAGTATTTT. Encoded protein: CASSSNRGFTDTQYF.

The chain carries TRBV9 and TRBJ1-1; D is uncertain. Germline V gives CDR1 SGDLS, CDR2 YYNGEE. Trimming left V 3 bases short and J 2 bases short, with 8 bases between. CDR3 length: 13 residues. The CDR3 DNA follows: TGTGCCAGCAGCGCCCCTTCCAACACTGAAGCTTTCTTT. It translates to CASSAPSNTEAFF.

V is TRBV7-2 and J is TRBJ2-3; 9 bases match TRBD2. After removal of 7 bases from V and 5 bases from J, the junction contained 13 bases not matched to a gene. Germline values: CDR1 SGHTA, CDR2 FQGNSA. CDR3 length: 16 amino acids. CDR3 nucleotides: TGTGCCAGCACCCGTTTGTTGCGGGGGGGTATAGATACGCAGTATTTT. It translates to CASTRLLRGGIDTQYF.

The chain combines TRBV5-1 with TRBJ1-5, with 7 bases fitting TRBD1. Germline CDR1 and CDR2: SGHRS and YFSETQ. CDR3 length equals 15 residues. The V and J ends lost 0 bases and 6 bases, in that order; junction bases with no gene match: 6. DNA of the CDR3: TGCGCCAGCAGCTTGGGACAGGGAGGTAGTCAGCCCCAGCATTTT. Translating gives CASSLGQGGSQPQHF.

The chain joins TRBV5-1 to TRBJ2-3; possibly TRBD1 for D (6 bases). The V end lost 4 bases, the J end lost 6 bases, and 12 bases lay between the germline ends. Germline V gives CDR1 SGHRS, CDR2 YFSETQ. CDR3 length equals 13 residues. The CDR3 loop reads CASSLGDIDTQYF. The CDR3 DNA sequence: TGCGCCAGCAGCCTAGGGGACATCGATACGCAGTATTTT.

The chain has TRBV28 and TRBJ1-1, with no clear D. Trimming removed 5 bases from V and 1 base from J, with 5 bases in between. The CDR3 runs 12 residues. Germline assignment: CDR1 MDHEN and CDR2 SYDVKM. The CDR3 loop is CASSLGNTEAFF. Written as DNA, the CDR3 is TGTGCCAGCAGTCTAGGGAACACTGAAGCTTTCTTT.

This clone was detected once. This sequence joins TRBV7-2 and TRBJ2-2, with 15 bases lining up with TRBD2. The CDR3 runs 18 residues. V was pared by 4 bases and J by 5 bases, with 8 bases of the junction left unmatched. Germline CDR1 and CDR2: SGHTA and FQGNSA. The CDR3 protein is CASSSGLAGGPWTGELFF. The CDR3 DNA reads TGTGCCAGCAGCTCCGGACTAGCGGGGGGGCCGTGGACCGGGGAGCTGTTTTTT. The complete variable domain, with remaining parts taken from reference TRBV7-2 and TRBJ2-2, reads GAGVSQSPSNKVTEKGKDVELRCDPISGHTALYWYRQSLGQGLEFLIYFQGNSAPDKSGLPSDRFSAERTGGSVSTLTIQRTQQEDSAVYLCASSSGLAGGPWTGELFFGEGSRLTVL.

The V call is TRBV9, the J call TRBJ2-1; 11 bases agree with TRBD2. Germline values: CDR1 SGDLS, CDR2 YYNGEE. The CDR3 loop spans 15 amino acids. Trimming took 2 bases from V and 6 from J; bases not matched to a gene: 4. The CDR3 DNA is TGTGCCAGCAGCGTCCGACTAGCGGGGTTCAATGAGCAGTTCTTC. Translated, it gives CASSVRLAGFNEQFF.

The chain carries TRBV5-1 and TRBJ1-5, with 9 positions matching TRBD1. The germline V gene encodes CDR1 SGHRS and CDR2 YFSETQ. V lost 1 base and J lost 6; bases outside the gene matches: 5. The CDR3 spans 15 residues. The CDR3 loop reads CASSLMGQGSQPQHF. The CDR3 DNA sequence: TGCGCCAGCAGCTTGATGGGACAGGGTAGTCAGCCCCAGCATTTT. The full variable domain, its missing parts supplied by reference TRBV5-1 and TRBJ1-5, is KAGVTQTPRYLIKTRGQQVTLSCSPISGHRSVSWYQQTPGQGLQFLFEYFSETQRNKGNFPGRFSGRQFSNSRSEMNVSTLELGDSALYLCASSLMGQGSQPQHFGDGTRLSIL.

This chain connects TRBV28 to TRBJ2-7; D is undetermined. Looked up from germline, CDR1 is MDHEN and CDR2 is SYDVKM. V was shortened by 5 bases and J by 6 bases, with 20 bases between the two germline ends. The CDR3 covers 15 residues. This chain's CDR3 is CASSPADGRGPEQYF. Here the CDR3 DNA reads TGTGCCAGCAGTCCTGCTGACGGCCGCGGTCCCGAGCAGTACTTC. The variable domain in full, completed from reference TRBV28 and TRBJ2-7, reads DVKVTQSSRYLVKRTGEKVFLECVQDMDHENMFWYRQDPGLGLRLIYFSYDVKMKEKGDIPEGYSVSREKKERFSLILESASTNQTSMYLCASSPADGRGPEQYFGPGTRLTVT.

Written as DNA, the CDR3 is TGTGCCAGCAGCAAAGCGCTTTTCGGCGGGAGGGCCGACCCGAATACGCAGTATTTT. This gives the protein CASSKALFGGRADPNTQYF. The chain links TRBV21-1 to TRBJ2-3; TRBD2 is the table's D call and was not checked against the DNA. TRBV21-1 represents a pseudogene. This CDR3 region has 19 residues.

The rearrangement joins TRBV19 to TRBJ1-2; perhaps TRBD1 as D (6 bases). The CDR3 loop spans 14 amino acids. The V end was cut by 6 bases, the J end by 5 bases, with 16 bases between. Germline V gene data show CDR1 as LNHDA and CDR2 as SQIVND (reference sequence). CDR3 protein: CASSPGDMDYGYTF. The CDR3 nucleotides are TGTGCCAGTAGCCCCGGGGACATGGATTATGGCTACACCTTC.

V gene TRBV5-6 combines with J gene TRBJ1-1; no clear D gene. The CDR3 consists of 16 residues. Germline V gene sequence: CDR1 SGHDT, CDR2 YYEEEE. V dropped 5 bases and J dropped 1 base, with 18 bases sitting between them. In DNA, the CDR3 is TGTGCCAGCAGTGATATGAGGGCCACGGGGAACACTGAAGCTTTCTTT. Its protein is CASSDMRATGNTEAFF.

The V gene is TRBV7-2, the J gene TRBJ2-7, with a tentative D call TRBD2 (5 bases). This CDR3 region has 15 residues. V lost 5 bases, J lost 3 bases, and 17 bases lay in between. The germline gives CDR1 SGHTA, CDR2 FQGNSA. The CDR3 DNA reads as TGTGCCAGCAGCCCCACCTTCGGGGAATACTACGAGCAGTACTTC. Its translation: CASSPTFGEYYEQYF. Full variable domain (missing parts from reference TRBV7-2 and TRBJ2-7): GAGVSQSPSNKVTEKGKDVELRCDPISGHTALYWYRQSLGQGLEFLIYFQGNSAPDKSGLPSDRFSAERTGGSVSTLTIQRTQQEDSAVYLCASSPTFGEYYEQYFGPGTRLTVT.

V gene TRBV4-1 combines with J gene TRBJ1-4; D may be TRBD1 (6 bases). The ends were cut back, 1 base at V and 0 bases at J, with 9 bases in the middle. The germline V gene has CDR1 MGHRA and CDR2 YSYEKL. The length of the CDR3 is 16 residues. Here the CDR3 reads CASSQGTAPTNEKLFF. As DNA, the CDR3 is TGCGCCAGCAGCCAAGGGACAGCCCCAACTAATGAAAAACTGTTTTTT.

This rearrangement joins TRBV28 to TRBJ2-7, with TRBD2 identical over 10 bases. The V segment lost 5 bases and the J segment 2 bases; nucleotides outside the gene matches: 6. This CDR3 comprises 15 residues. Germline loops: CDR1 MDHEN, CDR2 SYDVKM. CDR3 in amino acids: CASSTRTSGTYEQYF. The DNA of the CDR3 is TGTGCCAGCAGTACCCGGACTAGCGGTACCTACGAGCAGTACTTC.

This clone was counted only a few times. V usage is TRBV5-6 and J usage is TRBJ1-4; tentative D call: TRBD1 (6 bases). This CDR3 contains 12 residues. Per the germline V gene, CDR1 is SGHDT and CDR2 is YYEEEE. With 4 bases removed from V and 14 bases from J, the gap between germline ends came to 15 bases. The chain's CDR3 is CASSAPGTSLFF. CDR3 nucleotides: TGTGCCAGCAGCGCGCCCGGGACAAGTCTGTTTTTT.

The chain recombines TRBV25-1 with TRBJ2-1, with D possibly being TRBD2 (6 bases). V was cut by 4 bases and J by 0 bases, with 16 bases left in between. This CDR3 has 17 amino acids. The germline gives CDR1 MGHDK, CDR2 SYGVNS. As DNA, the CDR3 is TGTGCCAGCAGTGGGGGACTGACCTCCAACTCCTACAATGAGCAGTTCTTC. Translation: CASSGGLTSNSYNEQFF.

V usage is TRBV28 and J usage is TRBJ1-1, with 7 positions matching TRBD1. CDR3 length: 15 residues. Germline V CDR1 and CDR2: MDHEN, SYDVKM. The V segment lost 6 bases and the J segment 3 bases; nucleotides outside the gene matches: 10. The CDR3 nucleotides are TGTGCCAGCAGCCGGCCAGACAGGGATGACACTGAAGCTTTCTTT. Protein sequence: CASSRPDRDDTEAFF.

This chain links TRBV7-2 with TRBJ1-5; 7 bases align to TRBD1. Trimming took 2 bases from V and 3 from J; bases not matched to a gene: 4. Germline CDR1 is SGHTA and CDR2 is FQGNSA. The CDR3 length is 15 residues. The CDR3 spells CASSLRQGNNQPQHF. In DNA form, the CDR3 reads TGTGCCAGCAGCTTAAGACAGGGTAACAATCAGCCCCAGCATTTT.

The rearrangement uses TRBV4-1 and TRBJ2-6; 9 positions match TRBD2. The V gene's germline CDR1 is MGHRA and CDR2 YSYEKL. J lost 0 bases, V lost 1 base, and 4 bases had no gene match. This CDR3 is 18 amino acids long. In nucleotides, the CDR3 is TGCGCCAGCAGCCAAGTGCTAGCGGGGTCCTCTGGGGCCAACGTCCTGACTTTC. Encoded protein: CASSQVLAGSSGANVLTF.

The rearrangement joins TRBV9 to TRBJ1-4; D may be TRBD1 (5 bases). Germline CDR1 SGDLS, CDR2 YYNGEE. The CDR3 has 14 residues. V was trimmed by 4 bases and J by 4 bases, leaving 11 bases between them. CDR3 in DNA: TGTGCCAGCAGCCCCTGGGGGGATAATGAAAAACTGTTTTTT. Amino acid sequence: CASSPWGDNEKLFF.

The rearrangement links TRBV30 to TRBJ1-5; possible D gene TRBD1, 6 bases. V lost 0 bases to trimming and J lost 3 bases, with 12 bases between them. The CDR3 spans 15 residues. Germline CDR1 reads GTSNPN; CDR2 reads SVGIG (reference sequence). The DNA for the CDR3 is TGTGCCTGGAGTGTGAGGGACATCGACAATCAGCCCCAGCATTTT. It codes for CAWSVRDIDNQPQHF.

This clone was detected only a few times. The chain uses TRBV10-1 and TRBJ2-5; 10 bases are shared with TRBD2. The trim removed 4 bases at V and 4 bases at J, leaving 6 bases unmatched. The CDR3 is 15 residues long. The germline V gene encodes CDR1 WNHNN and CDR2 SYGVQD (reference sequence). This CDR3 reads CASSASSGSGETQYF. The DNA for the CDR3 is TGCGCCAGCAGTGCTTCTAGCGGGAGTGGAGAGACCCAGTACTTC.

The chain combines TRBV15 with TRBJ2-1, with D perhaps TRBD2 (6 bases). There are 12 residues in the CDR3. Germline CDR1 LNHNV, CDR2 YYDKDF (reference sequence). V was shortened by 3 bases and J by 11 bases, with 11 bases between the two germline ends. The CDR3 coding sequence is TGTGCCACCAGCAGGTCGGGGGAACAGCAGTTCTTC. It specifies CATSRSGEQQFF.

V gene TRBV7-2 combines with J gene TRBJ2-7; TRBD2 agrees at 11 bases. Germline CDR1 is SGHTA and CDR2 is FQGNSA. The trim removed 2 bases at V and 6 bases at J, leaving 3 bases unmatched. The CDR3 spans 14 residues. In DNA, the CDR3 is TGTGCCAGCAGCTTATTAGCGGGAGGGGGCGAGCAGTACTTC. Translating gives CASSLLAGGGEQYF.

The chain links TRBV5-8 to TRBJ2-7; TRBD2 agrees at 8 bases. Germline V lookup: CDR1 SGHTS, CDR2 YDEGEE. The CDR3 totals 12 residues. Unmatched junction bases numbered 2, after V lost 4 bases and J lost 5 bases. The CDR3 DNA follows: TGTGCCAGCAGCCGGACTAGCCACGAGCAGTACTTC. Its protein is CASSRTSHEQYF.

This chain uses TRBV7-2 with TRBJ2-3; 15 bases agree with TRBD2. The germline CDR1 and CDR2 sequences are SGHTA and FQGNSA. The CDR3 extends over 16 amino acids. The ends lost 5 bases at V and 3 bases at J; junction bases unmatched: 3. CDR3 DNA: TGTGCCAGCAGCAGAGGGACTAGCGGGGGGACAGATACGCAGTATTTT. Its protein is CASSRGTSGGTDTQYF.